Below, 24 T cell receptor beta chains from the same sample are listed, as sequenced in a study of T cells expressing NK-cell markers. One entry per CDR3 protein, without DNA, is what TCRdb gives after re-calling the 5' RACE reads. This listing includes around 180,000 distinct CDR3 sequences. The sample taken for sequencing was blood T cells: a sorted CD56 or NKG2C T cell subset, CD4+ or CD8+ T cells, or bulk PBMC T cells (not recorded which). These receptor sequences come from a man aged 18-75 years in good health.

The chain couples TRBV6-5 to TRBJ2-1. This CDR3 is 16 amino acids long. CDR1 is MNHEY and CDR2 is SVGAGI in the germline V gene. The CDR3 loop is CASSYHLEGSYNEQFF.

The rearrangement joins TRBV19 to TRBJ2-5; with no DNA, the TCRdb D assignment of TRBD1 cannot be verified. The CDR3 spans 13 residues. Looked up from germline, CDR1 is LNHDA and CDR2 is SQIVND (reference sequence). The CDR3 region is CASSTTGAETQYF.

The chain employs TRBV7-9 and TRBJ2-3; TCRdb's assignment of TRBD1 cannot be checked, as there is no DNA. CDR1 is SEHNR and CDR2 is FQNEAQ in the germline V gene (reference sequence). This CDR3 spans 17 amino acids. CDR3 region: CASSSRQAANNFATQYF.

The chain uses TRBV6-5 and TRBJ1-4; TCRdb's D gene call, TRBD1, goes unchecked for lack of DNA. CDR3 length: 15 amino acids. Germline loops: CDR1 MNHEY, CDR2 SVGAGI. The CDR3 is CASSFLTGGNEKLFF.

The chain recombines TRBV6-1 with TRBJ2-1; TCRdb lists TRBD1, though no DNA is available to test this call. Germline-derived CDR1 and CDR2 are MNHNS and SASEGT. The CDR3 runs 15 residues. This CDR3 is CASSRAGGEYNEQFF.

V gene TRBV10-2 combines with J gene TRBJ2-3. The CDR3 length is 17 residues. Looked up from germline, CDR1 is WSHSY and CDR2 is SAAADI. The CDR3 region is CASSEPKVVTSTDTQYF.

This chain connects TRBV27 to TRBJ2-3; with no DNA, the TCRdb D assignment of TRBD1 cannot be verified. The CDR3 has 14 residues. The germline V gene has CDR1 MNHEY and CDR2 SMNVEV (reference sequence). This CDR3 reads CASSPTTGADTQYF.

The chain uses TRBV2 and TRBJ1-5. Germline assignment: CDR1 SNHLY and CDR2 FYNNEI. The CDR3 is made up of 15 amino acids. CDR3: CATGEEGRSYQPQHF.

The J gene is TRBJ2-7, the V gene TRBV5-1; no DNA is available, so the TRBD1 call from TCRdb remains unchecked. CDR1 and CDR2 from the germline V gene are SGHRS and YFSETQ. CDR3 length: 13 residues. The CDR3 spells CASSWTVEYEQYF.

The chain combines TRBV20-1 with TRBJ2-5; the TCRdb D gene call, TRBD1, has no DNA to confirm it. The CDR3 covers 14 residues. The germline V gene encodes CDR1 DFQATT and CDR2 SNEGSKA (reference sequence). The CDR3 spells CSARPPGFLETQYF.

This chain connects TRBV6-1 to TRBJ2-7; the TCRdb call, TRBD1, lacks DNA for checking. This CDR3 comprises 13 residues. Germline loops: CDR1 MNHNS, CDR2 SASEGT. The chain's CDR3 is CASGGTGTYEQYF.

The rearrangement links TRBV20-1 to TRBJ2-1; the D gene TCRdb calls, TRBD2, cannot be checked with no DNA. Germline V gives CDR1 DFQATT, CDR2 SNEGSKA (reference sequence). This CDR3 contains 18 residues. The CDR3 loop is CSASDPLPTSGVYNEQFF.

This chain connects TRBV7-3 to TRBJ2-5; TCRdb calls TRBD2, which cannot be checked without DNA. The germline V gene encodes CDR1 SGHTA and CDR2 FQGTGA. The CDR3 runs 16 residues. The CDR3 region is CASSLNGASGGETQYF.

The CDR3 is CASSSGTEAFF. V usage is TRBV7-3 and J usage is TRBJ1-1. CDR1 is SGHTA, CDR2 FQGTGA, per germline. The CDR3 is made up of 11 amino acids.

The J gene is TRBJ2-1, the V gene TRBV20-1; TCRdb calls TRBD1, which cannot be checked without DNA. This CDR3 comprises 14 residues. Germline V CDR1 and CDR2: DFQATT, SNEGSKA (reference sequence). CDR3 loop: CSARYGQGIDEQFF.

This chain uses TRBV27 with TRBJ1-1; TCRdb indicates TRBD1, and absent DNA this call remains unverified. Germline V lookup: CDR1 MNHEY, CDR2 SMNVEV (reference sequence). This CDR3 is built from 16 residues. The CDR3 spells CASRNDRAERDTEAFF.

The CDR3 sequence: CASSEGRDPPLHF. This sequence joins TRBV2 and TRBJ1-6; the TRBD1 assignment by TCRdb is unverifiable without DNA. This CDR3 has 13 residues. Germline V CDR1 and CDR2: SNHLY, FYNNEI.

The chain has TRBV2 and TRBJ2-7; TCRdb's assignment of TRBD2 cannot be checked, as there is no DNA. Germline CDR1 is SNHLY and CDR2 is FYNNEI. CDR3 length equals 14 residues. CDR3 sequence reads: CASSPPGLADEQYF. Supplemented by reference TRBV2 and TRBJ2-7, the full variable domain reads EPEVTQTPSHQVTQMGQEVILRCVPISNHLYFYWYRQILGQKVEFLVSFYNNEISEKSEIFDDQFSVERPDGSNFTLKIRSTKLEDSAMYFCASSPPGLADEQYFGPGTRLTVT.

V usage is TRBV6-4 and J usage is TRBJ1-5; absent DNA, TCRdb's TRBD1 call cannot be checked. CDR1 MRHNA and CDR2 SNTAGT come from the germline V gene. The CDR3 runs to 15 residues. CDR3 residues: CASRPDGGGRQPQHF.

CDR3 sequence reads: CASSRGSSIYGYTF. The gene calls are TRBV13 and TRBJ1-2. Looked up from germline, CDR1 is PRHDT and CDR2 is FYEKMQ (reference sequence). The CDR3 has 14 residues.

The chain uses TRBV11-2 and TRBJ2-7; the D gene TCRdb calls, TRBD1, cannot be checked with no DNA. The CDR3 has 14 amino acids. Germline values: CDR1 SGHAT, CDR2 FQNNGV. The CDR3 sequence: CASTGQYTSYEQYF. The full variable domain, in which reference TRBV11-2 and TRBJ2-7 provide the parts outside the CDR3, is EAGVAQSPRYKIIEKRQSVAFWCNPISGHATLYWYQQILGQGPKLLIQFQNNGVVDDSQLPKDRFSAERLKGVDSTLKIQPAKLEDSAVYLCASTGQYTSYEQYFGPGTRLTVT.

This rearrangement joins TRBV11-2 to TRBJ2-3; TCRdb names TRBD1, which stays unverified in the absence of DNA. This CDR3 contains 17 residues. Germline V gene sequence: CDR1 SGHAT, CDR2 FQNNGV. The CDR3: CASSRGVGEYSTDTQYF.

The chain links TRBV5-1 to TRBJ2-1; lacking DNA, the TRBD1 call made by TCRdb goes unchecked. Germline assignment: CDR1 SGHRS and CDR2 YFSETQ. This CDR3 is 14 amino acids long. The CDR3 sequence: CASSTQAGLSEQFF.

CDR3 sequence reads: CASRGKWVGQPQHF. This chain links TRBV6-1 with TRBJ1-5. The CDR3 totals 14 residues. Germline values: CDR1 MNHNS, CDR2 SASEGT.